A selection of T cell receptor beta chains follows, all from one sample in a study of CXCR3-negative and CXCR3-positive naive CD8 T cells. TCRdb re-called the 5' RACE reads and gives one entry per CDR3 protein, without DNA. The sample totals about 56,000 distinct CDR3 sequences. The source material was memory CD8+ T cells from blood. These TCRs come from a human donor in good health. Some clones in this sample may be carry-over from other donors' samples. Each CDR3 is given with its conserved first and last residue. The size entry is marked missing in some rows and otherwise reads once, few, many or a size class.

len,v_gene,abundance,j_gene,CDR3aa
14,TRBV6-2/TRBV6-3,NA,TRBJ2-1,CASSYSDIQDEQFF
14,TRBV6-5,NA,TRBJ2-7,CASTSGREWYEQYF
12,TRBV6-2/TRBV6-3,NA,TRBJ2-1,CASSSGYNEQFF
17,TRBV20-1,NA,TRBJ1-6,CSARDNRDWGGPDPLHF
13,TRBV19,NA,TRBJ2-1,CASRGAPYNEQFF
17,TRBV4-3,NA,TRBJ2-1,CASSQDLRANLYNEQFF
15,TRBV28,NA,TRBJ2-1,CASTSLRQGNNEQFF
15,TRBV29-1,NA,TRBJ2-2,CSVEWGGTNTGELFF
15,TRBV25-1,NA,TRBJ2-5,CASSDRRALGETQYF
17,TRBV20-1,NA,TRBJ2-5,CSACCRDRGPVGETQYF
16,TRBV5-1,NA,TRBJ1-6,CASSPGQGGSNSPLHF
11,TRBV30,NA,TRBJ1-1,CAWTLNTEAFF
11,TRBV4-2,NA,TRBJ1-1,CASSLGHEAFF
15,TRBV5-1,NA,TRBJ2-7,CASGPRPQIDYEQYF
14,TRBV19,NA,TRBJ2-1,CASSLSWGYNEQFF
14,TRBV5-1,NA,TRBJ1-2,CASSLVGFDYGYTF
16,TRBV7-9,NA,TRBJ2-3,CASSPLGGRATDTQYF
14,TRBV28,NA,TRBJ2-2,CASSTRTGPGELFF
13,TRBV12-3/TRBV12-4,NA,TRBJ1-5,CASSFEGPQPQHF
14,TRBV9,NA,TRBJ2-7,CASSAGTQGYEQYF
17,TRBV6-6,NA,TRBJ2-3,CASSYHTAYPHTDTQYF
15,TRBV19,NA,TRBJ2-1,CASSMAAGGYNEQFF
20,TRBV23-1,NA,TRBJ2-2,CASSQSAKTAGLVLAGELFF
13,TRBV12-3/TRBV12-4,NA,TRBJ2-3,CASRSSRSDTQYF
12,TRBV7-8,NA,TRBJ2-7,CASSPSEALMYF
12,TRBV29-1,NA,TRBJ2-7,CSVQQGTYEQYF
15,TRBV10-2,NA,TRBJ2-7,CASSHLPGQGDEQYF
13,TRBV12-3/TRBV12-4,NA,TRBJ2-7,CASRFGGGYEQYF
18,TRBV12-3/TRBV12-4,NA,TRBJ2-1,CASSLVFRGQGVYNEQFF
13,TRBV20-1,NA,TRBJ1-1,CSAKRIGDTEAFF
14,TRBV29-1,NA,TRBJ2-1,CSVEPETSYNEQFF
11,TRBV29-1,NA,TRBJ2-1,CSVADYNEQFF
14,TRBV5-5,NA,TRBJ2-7,CASSLAGITYEQYF
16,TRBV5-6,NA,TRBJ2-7,CASSLVVGTRTYEQYF
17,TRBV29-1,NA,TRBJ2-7,CSVAGEEQGGPAYEQYF
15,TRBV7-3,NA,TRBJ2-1,CASSLGDVKYNEQFF
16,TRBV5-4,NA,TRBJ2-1,CASSRSGGSSYNEQFF
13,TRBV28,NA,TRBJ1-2,CASSNRGYYGYTF
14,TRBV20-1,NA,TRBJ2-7,CSAPGLDGIYEQYF
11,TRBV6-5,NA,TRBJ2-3,CASSYDDTQYF
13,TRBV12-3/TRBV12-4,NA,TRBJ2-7,CASSSAANYEQYF
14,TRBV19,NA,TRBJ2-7,CASSNPGLWYEQYF
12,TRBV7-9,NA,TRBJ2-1,CASSLVQNEQFF
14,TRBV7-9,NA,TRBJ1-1,CASSSAGMNTEAFF
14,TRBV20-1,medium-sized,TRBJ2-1,CSARGVGQMNEQFF
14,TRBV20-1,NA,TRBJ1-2,CSAQRQGNNYGYTF
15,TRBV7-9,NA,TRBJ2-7,CASTSPLDSYHEQYF
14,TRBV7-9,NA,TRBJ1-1,CASSSGSLNTEAFF
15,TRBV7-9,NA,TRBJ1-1,CASRDPTGPNTEAFF
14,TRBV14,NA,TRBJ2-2,CASSGQGWSGELFF
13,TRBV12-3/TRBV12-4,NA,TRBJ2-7,CASRSRSSYEQYF
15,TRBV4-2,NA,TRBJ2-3,CASSQRPGGGNTQYF
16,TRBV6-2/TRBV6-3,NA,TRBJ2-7,CASSPTTGGEVYEQYF
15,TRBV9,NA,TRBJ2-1,CASSVGGPRNNEQFF
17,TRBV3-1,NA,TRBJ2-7,CASSQGRDVPMGHEQYF
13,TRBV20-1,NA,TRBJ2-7,CSGRDRGSYEQYF
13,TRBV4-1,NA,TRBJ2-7,CASSQDQTYEQYF
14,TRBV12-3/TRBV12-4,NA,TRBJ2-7,CASSPGGALLEQYF
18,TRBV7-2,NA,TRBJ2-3,CASSHQREGRVGTDTQYF
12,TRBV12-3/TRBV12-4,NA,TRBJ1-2,CASRQGAYGYTF